A selection of T cell receptor beta chains follows, all from one sample in a study of cytomegalovirus exposure and HLA in healthy donors. Repertoires were generated with immunoSEQ multiplex PCR, while TCRdb's copy carries only in-frame clones and drops some. The sample lists 100,000 to 120,000 clones, about 86% seen once, with more than 1.5% in the top ten. Sequenced material: PBMCs. The receptor source for this set is a man in his forties in good health and CMV-seronegative. Each CDR3 is given with its conserved first and last residue. A D gene is named only where the DNA matches it firmly. Only part of the rows carry a size: once, few, many, or a class if the clone is expanded.

D | J | V | size | DNA | CDR3
- | TRBJ1-6 | TRBV7-3 | - | TGTGCCAGCAGCTTAATGGGGCCGGCCAATAATTCACCCCTCCACTTT | CASSLMGPANNSPLHF
TRBD2 | TRBJ2-4 | TRBV27 | - | TGTGCCAGCAGTCGACTAGCGGGGCCGGGAGGGGCCAAAAACATTCAGTACTTC | CASSRLAGPGGAKNIQYF
- | TRBJ1-2 | TRBV5-1 | - | TGCGCCAGCAGCGGAACAGGGCCCGCGTGGGGCGGCTACACCTTC | CASSGTGPAWGGYTF
TRBD1 | TRBJ1-5 | TRBV2 | - | TGTGCCAGCAATGGGGACAGGGACAAACGCAATCAGCCCCAGCATTTT | CASNGDRDKRNQPQHF
TRBD1 | TRBJ1-5 | TRBV5-1 | - | TGCGCCAGCAGCTTGGAGGGACAGGACAATCAGCCCCAGCATTTT | CASSLEGQDNQPQHF
TRBD2 | TRBJ2-1 | TRBV13 | few | TGTGCCAGCAGCGCCGACGCGGGGGGGCGTGAGCAGTTCTTC | CASSADAGGREQFF
- | TRBJ2-1 | TRBV5-4 | - | TGTGCCAGCAGCGGTGGGATTCTAACGGGGAGATACAATGAGCAGTTCTTC | CASSGGILTGRYNEQFF
TRBD2 | TRBJ2-3 | TRBV4-3 | - | TGCGCCAGCAGCCTTGGGGCCGGGACTAGCGGGGGGCACACAGATACGCAGTATTTT | CASSLGAGTSGGHTDTQYF
TRBD1 | TRBJ1-3 | TRBV5-4 | - | TGTGCCAGCAGCTCCGGACAGGGACGAAACACCATATATTTT | CASSSGQGRNTIYF
TRBD1 | TRBJ1-1 | TRBV5-6 | - | TGTGCCAGCAGCTTTTACAGGGGGCTTCACACTGAAGCTTTCTTT | CASSFYRGLHTEAFF
- | TRBJ2-5 | TRBV29-1 | - | TGCAGCGTTCTAGGCAAACAAGAGACCCAGTACTTC | CSVLGKQETQYF
- | TRBJ2-3 | TRBV5-4 | - | TGTGCCAGCAGCTTCCGACTACCGGATACGCAGTATTTT | CASSFRLPDTQYF
- | TRBJ1-1 | TRBV30 | - | TGTGCCTGGTACATGGTCAGGGTCAACACTGAAGCTTTCTTT | CAWYMVRVNTEAFF
TRBD2 | TRBJ2-3 | TRBV10-1 | - | TGCGCCAGCAGACTAGCGGAGGGCACAGATACGCAGTATTTT | CASRLAEGTDTQYF
- | TRBJ2-5 | TRBV28 | once | TGTGCCAGCAGCCCCGGGACAACATTCCAAGAGACCCAGTACTTC | CASSPGTTFQETQYF
- | TRBJ1-2 | TRBV2 | - | TGTGCCAGCAGTGAATACCACAGTACTAACTATGGCTACACCTTC | CASSEYHSTNYGYTF
- | TRBJ1-1 | TRBV9 | - | TGTGCCAGCAGCGCCCTCGCGGGCCTGAACACTGAAGCTTTCTTT | CASSALAGLNTEAFF
- | TRBJ1-4 | TRBV9 | - | TGTGCCAGCAGCCAAAGAGAGGGTCGAGTAGTTGACGAACTGTTTTTT | CASSQREGRVVDELFF
TRBD1 | TRBJ2-7 | TRBV7-9 | - | TGTGCCAGCAGTGCTGGGGACAGATTCAGCTTC | CASSAGDRFSF
- | TRBJ1-5 | TRBV2 | - | TGTGCCAGCAGTGAATCCAGGGGTGGGAATCAGCCCCAGCATTTT | CASSESRGGNQPQHF
- | TRBJ2-3 | TRBV29-1 | - | TGCAGCGTCAACGACAGGTTGGTAGGCACAGATACGCAGTATTTT | CSVNDRLVGTDTQYF
- | TRBJ1-4 | TRBV19 | - | TGTGCCAGTAGGGCCCGGGTAGGAGAAAAACTGTTTTTT | CASRARVGEKLFF
- | TRBJ2-7 | TRBV5-1 | - | TGCGCCAGCAGCTTGGAGGGGGGGCGGGACGAGCAGTACTTC | CASSLEGGRDEQYF
- | TRBJ2-1 | TRBV6-1 | - | TGTGCCAGCAGGGGTACAGTTCCCTCCTACAATGAGCAGTTCTTC | CASRGTVPSYNEQFF
TRBD2 | TRBJ2-3 | TRBV4-2 | - | TGTGCCAGCAGCCAGAGGACTAGCGGGGGGGGCCTCGCAGATACGCAGTATTTT | CASSQRTSGGGLADTQYF
TRBD2 | TRBJ2-3 | TRBV29-1 | - | TGCAGCGGCGGGACTAGCGGGGGCCAAGGGCCAGATACGCAGTATTTT | CSGGTSGGQGPDTQYF
- | TRBJ2-5 | TRBV15 | once | TGTGCCACCAGCAGGGCCACCGGGACCCAAGGAGGGTCCCAGTACTTC | CATSRATGTQGGSQYF
- | TRBJ2-5 | TRBV6-5 | - | TGTGCCAGCAGTTACTCGGACAGAGAGACCCAGTACTTC | CASSYSDRETQYF
- | TRBJ2-1 | TRBV6-5 | - | TGTGCCGCATGGGAGACCTACAATGAGCAGTTCTTC | CAAWETYNEQFF
- | TRBJ1-1 | TRBV4-2 | few | TGTGCCAGCAGTTCGAGGGCGCCTGAAGCTTTCTTT | CASSSRAPEAFF
- | TRBJ1-1 | TRBV15 | - | TGTGCCACCAGCAGAGGCAGGAGGGTAGGCACTGAAGCTTTCTTT | CATSRGRRVGTEAFF
- | TRBJ2-1 | TRBV28 | once | TGTGCCAGCAGTTTAGCAGGGCCCCTCAATGAGCAGTTCTTC | CASSLAGPLNEQFF
TRBD1 | TRBJ1-1 | TRBV5-1 | - | TGCGCCAGCAGCGCTTCACAGGGGAGCACTGAAGCTTTCTTT | CASSASQGSTEAFF
- | TRBJ1-4 | TRBV5-6 | - | TGTGCCAGCAGTTCCCAGGGAGGGGCAAATGAAAAACTGTTTTTT | CASSSQGGANEKLFF
- | TRBJ1-1 | TRBV30 | - | TGTGCCTGGGGGCACGTGGCGGGGTTGAACACTGAAGCTTTCTTT | CAWGHVAGLNTEAFF
- | TRBJ2-5 | TRBV28 | - | TGTGCCAGCAGTTTAGGGGGTGGGGGGGCAGAGACCCAGTACTTC | CASSLGGGGAETQYF
TRBD1 | TRBJ2-7 | TRBV6-1 | - | TGTGCCAGCAGTGAAGTGTTCGGACAGGGGGCAGCCGAGCAGTACTTC | CASSEVFGQGAAEQYF
- | TRBJ1-3 | TRBV5-1 | - | TGCGCCAGCAGCTTGATGCCGGGACTCTCTGGAAACACCATATATTTT | CASSLMPGLSGNTIYF
TRBD2 | TRBJ2-3 | TRBV4-2 | - | TGTGCCAGCAGCCAAGGGACGGGGGGGACGCGAGATACGCAGTATTTT | CASSQGTGGTRDTQYF
TRBD1 | TRBJ2-3 | TRBV4-1 | - | TGCGCCAGCAGCCTACCGACAGGGGCTGGGTTTTATGCAGATACGCAGTATTTT | CASSLPTGAGFYADTQYF